This TCR beta chain stems from a study of early T cells in non-severe SARS-CoV-2 infection. About the research overall: Chains from this unsorted whole-blood bulk RNA could not be paired.

This clonotype was seen ten or more times. The antigen remains undetermined. Individually, cDNA molecules had unique molecular identifiers attached to them. TCRdb analysed the 5' RACE reads with MiXCR anew, one entry per CDR3 protein. Counted here are tens of thousands of distinct CDR3 sequences, approximately 5.2% occurring once; the ten biggest clones make up 3.5%. Findings of the study overall: A preference for anti-spike CD8 responses marked VDJdb matching, which missed private and CD4 specificities.

This CDR3 spans 13 amino acids. V was pared by 7 bases and J by 8 bases, with 14 bases between. CDR1 is KGHSH and CDR2 is LQKENI in the germline V gene. The chain couples TRBV18 to TRBJ1-4; D gene uncertain. The clonotype originates from an adult who was a healthcare worker with PCR-confirmed SARS-CoV-2 infection or an uninfected control (not recorded which). The sequencing input was whole blood. The chain's CDR3 is CASCLDGSEKLFF. The CDR3 DNA reads as TGTGCCAGCTGTCTGGATGGCAGCGAAAAACTGTTTTTT.